These 23 T cell receptor beta chains originate from one sample sequenced in a study of T cell changes during pregnancy in multiple sclerosis. Profiled with immunoSEQ multiplex PCR; TCRdb holds only in-frame clones, not every one. The data show about 60,000 clones, roughly 88% seen once. Sequencing used peripheral blood, obtained in the second trimester of pregnancy. The receptors shown here come from a female donor with multiple sclerosis, enrolled in a pregnancy study.

This clone was counted a single time. The J gene is TRBJ2-7, the V gene TRBV4-1; maybe TRBD1 (6 bases). Germline CDR1 and CDR2: MGHRA and YSYEKL. With 4 bases removed from V and 3 bases from J, the gap between germline ends came to 22 bases. CDR3 length equals 17 residues. The CDR3 protein is CASSPPPSAGDRYEQYF. In DNA, the CDR3 is TGCGCCAGCAGCCCACCACCCTCGGCAGGGGACCGCTACGAGCAGTACTTC.

This clone was counted once. The J gene is TRBJ2-3, the V gene TRBV5-1; 10 bases are shared with TRBD2. The junction had 6 bases not matched to a gene; V was cut back by 3 bases and J by 2 bases. The CDR3 is 16 residues long. Germline values: CDR1 SGHRS, CDR2 YFSETQ. DNA of the CDR3: TGCGCCAGCAGCTACTCGACTAGCGGGTTCACAGATACGCAGTATTTT. Translating gives CASSYSTSGFTDTQYF.

V is TRBV11-2 and J is TRBJ2-7; TRBD1 is a possible D gene (6 bases). Germline values: CDR1 SGHAT, CDR2 FQNNGV. The CDR3 is made up of 18 amino acids. Trimming shortened V by 0 bases and J by 0 bases, and 18 bases separated the two germline ends. The CDR3 is CASSLDFVRPGDSYEQYF. Here the CDR3 DNA reads TGTGCCAGCAGCTTAGATTTTGTCCGACCAGGGGACTCCTACGAGCAGTACTTC.

The chain joins TRBV28 to TRBJ1-4; the D gene is possibly TRBD1 (5 bases). Trimming stripped 6 bases from V and 2 bases from J, with 16 bases between. CDR3 size: 16 residues. The V gene's germline CDR1 is MDHEN and CDR2 SYDVKM. CDR3 coding DNA: TGTGCCAGCAGCCCTTGGGCAGGGTTGACTAATGAAAAACTGTTTTTT. Translating gives CASSPWAGLTNEKLFF.

In this sample, this clone turned up a few times. The genes are TRBV7-3 and TRBJ2-3, with a tentative D call TRBD2 (6 bases). The CDR3 is 15 residues long. V dropped 8 bases and J dropped 5 bases, with 20 bases sitting between them. Germline CDR1 reads SGHTA; CDR2 reads FQGTGA. CDR3 coding DNA: TGTGCCAGCGGACCTGGGGGGACGAGGAAAGATACGCAGTATTTT. Translation gives CASGPGGTRKDTQYF.

The chain couples TRBV19 to TRBJ1-1, with TRBD1 matching 9 bases. The CDR3 covers 15 residues. With 6 bases clipped from V and 5 bases from J, the junction kept 10 bases outside the gene matches. Germline lookup yields CDR1 LNHDA and CDR2 SQIVND (reference sequence). CDR3 in amino acids: CASSLTGGSETEAFF. For the CDR3, the DNA is TGTGCCAGTAGCCTGACAGGGGGATCGGAGACTGAAGCTTTCTTT.

The genes are TRBV7-3 and TRBJ2-7; TRBD1 might be the D (6 bases). This CDR3 is built from 19 residues. Germline V gives CDR1 SGHTA, CDR2 FQGTGA. V dropped 2 bases and J dropped 0 bases, with 23 bases sitting between them. In DNA form, the CDR3 reads TGTGCCAGCAGCTTATCAAACCGGACAGCCAAATTCAGCTCCTACGAGCAGTACTTC. Translated: CASSLSNRTAKFSSYEQYF.

The V gene is TRBV27, the J gene TRBJ1-4; D is possibly TRBD1 (6 bases). Per the germline V gene, CDR1 is MNHEY and CDR2 is SMNVEV (reference sequence). The V end lost 2 bases, the J end lost 8 bases, and 15 bases lay between the germline ends. The CDR3 totals 15 residues. CDR3 DNA: TGTGCCAGCAGTTTAACTAGAGACAGGAGGGAAAAACTGTTTTTT. As protein: CASSLTRDRREKLFF.

V is TRBV19 and J is TRBJ2-1, with D maybe TRBD2 (6 bases). The CDR3 spans 16 residues. The V gene lost 3 bases and the J gene lost 2 bases, with 14 bases spanning the gap. Germline CDR1 is LNHDA and CDR2 is SQIVND (reference sequence). The CDR3, as DNA: TGTGCCAGTAGTATTGATCGGGGGTGGGCCTACAATGAGCAGTTCTTC. This gives the protein CASSIDRGWAYNEQFF.

The chain carries TRBV28 and TRBJ2-7; tentative D call: TRBD1 (5 bases). The V end was cut by 7 bases, the J end by 5 bases, with 21 bases between. The CDR3 is 15 residues long. In germline, CDR1 is MDHEN, CDR2 SYDVKM. The CDR3 sequence: CASNPPGQGGHEQYF. In DNA, the CDR3 is TGTGCCAGCAATCCCCCAGGCCAGGGCGGTCACGAGCAGTACTTC.

The genes are TRBV19 and TRBJ2-7, with TRBD1 matching over 7 bases. Germline V gene lookup returns CDR1 LNHDA and CDR2 SQIVND (reference sequence). The CDR3 length is 14 residues. After removal of 6 bases from V and 0 bases from J, the junction contained 5 bases not matched to a gene. Here the CDR3 reads CASRYRGSSYEQYF. The DNA for the CDR3 is TGTGCCAGTAGATACAGGGGAAGCTCCTACGAGCAGTACTTC.

The genes are TRBV9 and TRBJ1-2; weak D call: TRBD1 (5 bases). Trimming cost V 0 bases and J 4 bases, with 10 bases left between them. Germline V gene data show CDR1 as SGDLS and CDR2 as YYNGEE. CDR3 length equals 14 residues. This chain's CDR3 is CASSVDGGIYGYTF. CDR3 coding DNA: TGTGCCAGCAGCGTAGATGGGGGGATCTATGGCTACACCTTC.

V and J are TRBV6-1 and TRBJ2-7; 9 bases align to TRBD2. Germline V gene data show CDR1 as MNHNS and CDR2 as SASEGT. This CDR3 has 14 amino acids. J lost 2 bases, V lost 7 bases, and 6 bases had no gene match. The DNA for the CDR3 is TGTGCCAGCACTCGAGCGGGGGGCGCCTACGAGCAGTACTTC. Translation gives CASTRAGGAYEQYF.

The rearrangement uses TRBV19 and TRBJ1-6; D ambiguous. CDR3 length: 14 residues. Germline loops: CDR1 LNHDA, CDR2 SQIVND (reference sequence). V was clipped by 5 bases and J by 8 bases, with 13 bases between them. DNA of the CDR3: TGTGCCAGTAGTGCGCCGGGGAATCATTCACCCCTCCACTTT. The encoded protein is CASSAPGNHSPLHF.

This clone has only one observation. The chain employs TRBV13 and TRBJ2-7; possibly TRBD1 for D (9 bases). Germline assignment: CDR1 PRHDT and CDR2 FYEKMQ (reference sequence). V was pared by 6 bases and J by 2 bases, with 17 bases between. The CDR3 covers 15 residues. CDR3 sequence: CASRKRGTGPYEQYF. CDR3 sequence (DNA): TGTGCCAGCAGAAAGCGGGGGACAGGGCCCTACGAGCAGTACTTC.

The chain is built from TRBV25-1 and TRBJ2-1; 8 bases fit TRBD1. Unmatched junction bases numbered 9, after V lost 7 bases and J lost 4 bases. CDR3 length equals 15 residues. The germline V gene has CDR1 MGHDK and CDR2 SYGVNS. CDR3 region: CASMRQGIEYNEQFF. The CDR3 DNA reads as TGTGCCAGCATGAGACAGGGGATCGAATACAATGAGCAGTTCTTC. Supplemented by reference TRBV25-1 and TRBJ2-1, the full variable domain reads EADIYQTPRYLVIGTGKKITLECSQTMGHDKMYWYQQDPGMELHLIHYSYGVNSTEKGDLSSESTVSRIRTEHFPLTLESARPSHTSQYLCASMRQGIEYNEQFFGPGTRLTVL.

This chain uses TRBV9 with TRBJ2-3; maybe TRBD1 (5 bases). Germline-derived CDR1 and CDR2 are SGDLS and YYNGEE. The CDR3 is made up of 14 amino acids. Trimming took off 5 bases at V and 2 bases at J, with 12 bases between the two ends. CDR3 region: CASRDHRNTDTQYF. In DNA form, the CDR3 reads TGTGCCAGCAGGGACCACAGGAACACAGATACGCAGTATTTT.

The chain links TRBV19 to TRBJ2-4; D is possibly TRBD1 (5 bases). The CDR3 runs to 15 residues. Germline CDR1 is LNHDA and CDR2 is SQIVND (reference sequence). V dropped 5 bases and J dropped 7 bases, with 18 bases sitting between them. CDR3 in DNA: TGTGCCAGTAGTGTCCAGGGTTTGATACAGAACATTCAGTACTTC. Amino acid sequence: CASSVQGLIQNIQYF.

The chain carries TRBV6-1 and TRBJ2-1, with 10 bases identical to TRBD2. This CDR3 has 16 amino acids. The J segment lost 2 bases and the V segment lost 4 bases, leaving 5 bases of the junction unmatched. Germline-derived CDR1 and CDR2 are MNHNS and SASEGT. CDR3 nucleotide sequence: TGTGCCAGCAGTGGCTTAAGCGGGGGGGCCTACAATGAGCAGTTCTTC. This encodes CASSGLSGGAYNEQFF.

The rearrangement joins TRBV19 to TRBJ1-1; TRBD1 matches at 9 bases. This CDR3 contains 16 residues. Losses at the gene ends were 4 bases for V and 0 bases for J; bases not matched to a gene: 6. Germline V CDR1 and CDR2: LNHDA, SQIVND (reference sequence). The CDR3, as DNA: TGTGCCAGTAGTACCCCCAGGACAGGGGTGAACACTGAAGCTTTCTTT. Amino acids: CASSTPRTGVNTEAFF.

This clone was counted only a few times. This chain links TRBV4-3 with TRBJ2-3; TRBD1 agrees at 7 bases. The ends lost 6 bases at V and 2 bases at J; junction bases unmatched: 20. The CDR3 has 19 residues. The germline CDR1 and CDR2 sequences are LGHNA and YSLEER. The CDR3 region has the DNA TGCGCCAGCAGTCCTCGAGGACAGGCCACCTTCACTTACACAGATACGCAGTATTTT. Protein sequence: CASSPRGQATFTYTDTQYF.

CDR3 nucleotide sequence: TGTGCCAGCAGTTTTACAGGAAAGCAGTACTTC. Its translation is CASSFTGKQYF. V is TRBV6-1 and J is TRBJ2-7, with D maybe TRBD1 (5 bases). The germline V and J ends were trimmed by 5 bases and 8 bases, with 10 bases remaining between them. Per the germline V gene, CDR1 is MNHNS and CDR2 is SASEGT. The CDR3 runs to 11 residues.

This sequence joins TRBV7-9 and TRBJ1-2; D perhaps matches TRBD1 (6 bases). The CDR3 totals 13 residues. Trimming cost V 5 bases and J 7 bases, with 14 bases left between them. The germline V gene encodes CDR1 SEHNR and CDR2 FQNEAQ (reference sequence). The CDR3: CASSLGGPGGYTF. DNA for the CDR3: TGTGCCAGCAGCCTGGGGGGGCCAGGTGGCTACACCTTC. The full variable domain, its missing parts supplied by reference TRBV7-9 and TRBJ1-2, is DTGVSQNPRHKITKRGQNVTFRCDPISEHNRLYWYRQTLGQGPEFLTYFQNEAQLEKSRLLSDRFSAERPKGSFSTLEIQRTEQGDSAMYLCASSLGGPGGYTFGSGTRLTVV.